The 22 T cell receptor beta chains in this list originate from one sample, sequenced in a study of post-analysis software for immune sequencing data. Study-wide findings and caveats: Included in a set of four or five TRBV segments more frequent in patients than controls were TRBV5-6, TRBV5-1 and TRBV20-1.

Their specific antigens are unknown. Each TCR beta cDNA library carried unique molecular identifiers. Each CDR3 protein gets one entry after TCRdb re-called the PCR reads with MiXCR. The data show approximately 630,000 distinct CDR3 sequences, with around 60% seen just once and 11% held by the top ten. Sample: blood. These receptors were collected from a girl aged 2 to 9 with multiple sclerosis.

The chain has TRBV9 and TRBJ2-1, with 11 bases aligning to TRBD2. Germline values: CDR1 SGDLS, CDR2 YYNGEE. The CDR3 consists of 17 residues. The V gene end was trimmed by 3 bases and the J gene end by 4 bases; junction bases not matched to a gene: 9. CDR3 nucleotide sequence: TGTGCCAGCAGCGGGCTAGCTAGCGGGGGGCTTTACAATGAGCAGTTCTTC. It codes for CASSGLASGGLYNEQFF. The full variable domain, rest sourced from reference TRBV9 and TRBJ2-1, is DSGVTQTPKHLITATGQRVTLRCSPRSGDLSVYWYQQSLDQGLQFLIQYYNGEERAKGNILERFSAQQFPDLHSELNLSSLELGDSALYFCASSGLASGGLYNEQFFGPGTRLTVL.

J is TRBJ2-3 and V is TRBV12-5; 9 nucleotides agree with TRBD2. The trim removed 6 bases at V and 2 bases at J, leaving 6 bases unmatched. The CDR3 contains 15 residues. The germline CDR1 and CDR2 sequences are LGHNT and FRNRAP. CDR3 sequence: CASGVAGEYTDTQYF. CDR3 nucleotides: TGTGCTAGTGGAGTAGCGGGAGAATACACAGATACGCAGTATTTT.

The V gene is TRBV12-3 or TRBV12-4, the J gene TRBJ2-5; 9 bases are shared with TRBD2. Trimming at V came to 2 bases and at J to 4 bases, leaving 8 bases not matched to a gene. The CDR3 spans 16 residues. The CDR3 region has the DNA TGTGCCAGCAGTTTATTAAGACTAGCGGATCCAGAGACCCAGTACTTC. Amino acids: CASSLLRLADPETQYF.

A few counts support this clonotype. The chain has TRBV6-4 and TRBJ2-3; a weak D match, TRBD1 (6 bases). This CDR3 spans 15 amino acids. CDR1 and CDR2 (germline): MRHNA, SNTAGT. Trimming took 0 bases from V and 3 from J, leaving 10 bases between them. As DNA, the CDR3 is TGTGCCAGCAGTGACTCAATAGGGGGTACAGATACGCAGTATTTT. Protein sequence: CASSDSIGGTDTQYF.

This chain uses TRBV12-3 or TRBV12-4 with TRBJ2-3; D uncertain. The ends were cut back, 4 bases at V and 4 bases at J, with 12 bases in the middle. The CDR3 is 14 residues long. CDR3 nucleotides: TGTGCCAGCAGTTCCCGACCGGGCGCAGATACGCAGTATTTT. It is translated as CASSSRPGADTQYF.

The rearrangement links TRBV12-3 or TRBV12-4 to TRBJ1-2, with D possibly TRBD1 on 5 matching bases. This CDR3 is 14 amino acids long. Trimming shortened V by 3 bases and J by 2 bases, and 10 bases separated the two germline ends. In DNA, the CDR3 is TGTGCCAGCAGTTTCGGGGGACGGAACTATGGCTACACCTTC. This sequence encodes CASSFGGRNYGYTF.

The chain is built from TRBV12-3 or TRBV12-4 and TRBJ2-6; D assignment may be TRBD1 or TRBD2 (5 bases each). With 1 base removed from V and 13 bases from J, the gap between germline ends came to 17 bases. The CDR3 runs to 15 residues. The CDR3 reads CASSLVRDLWGVLTF. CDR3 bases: TGTGCCAGCAGTTTAGTACGGGACCTCTGGGGAGTCCTGACTTTC.

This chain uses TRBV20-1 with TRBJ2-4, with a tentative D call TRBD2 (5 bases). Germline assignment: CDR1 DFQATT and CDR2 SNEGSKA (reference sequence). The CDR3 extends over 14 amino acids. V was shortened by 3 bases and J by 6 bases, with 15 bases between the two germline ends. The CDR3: CSASDSGMGNIQYF. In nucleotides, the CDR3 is TGCAGTGCTAGTGATTCGGGGATGGGAAACATTCAGTACTTC.

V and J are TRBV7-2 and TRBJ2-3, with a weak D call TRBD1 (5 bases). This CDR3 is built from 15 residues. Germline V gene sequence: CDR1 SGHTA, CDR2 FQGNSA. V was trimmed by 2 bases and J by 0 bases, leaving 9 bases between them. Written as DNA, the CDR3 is TGTGCCAGCAGCTTACAGACAGCTAGCACAGATACGCAGTATTTT. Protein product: CASSLQTASTDTQYF. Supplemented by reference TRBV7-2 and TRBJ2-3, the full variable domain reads GAGVSQSPSNKVTEKGKDVELRCDPISGHTALYWYRQSLGQGLEFLIYFQGNSAPDKSGLPSDRFSAERTGGSVSTLTIQRTQQEDSAVYLCASSLQTASTDTQYFGPGTRLTVL.

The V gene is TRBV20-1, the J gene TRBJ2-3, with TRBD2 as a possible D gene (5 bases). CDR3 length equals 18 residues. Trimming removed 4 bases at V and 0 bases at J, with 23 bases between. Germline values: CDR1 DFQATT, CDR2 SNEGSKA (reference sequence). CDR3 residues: CSATTTRARSPSTDTQYF. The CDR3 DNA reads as TGCAGTGCTACTACGACGCGGGCTCGTTCTCCTAGCACAGATACGCAGTATTTT.

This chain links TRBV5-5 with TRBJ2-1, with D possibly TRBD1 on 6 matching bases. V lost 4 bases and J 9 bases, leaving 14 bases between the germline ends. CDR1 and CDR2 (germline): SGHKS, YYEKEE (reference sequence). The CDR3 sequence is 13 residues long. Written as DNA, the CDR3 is TGTGCCAGCAGCCCCGGACAGTACGGTGAGCAGTTCTTC. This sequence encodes CASSPGQYGEQFF.

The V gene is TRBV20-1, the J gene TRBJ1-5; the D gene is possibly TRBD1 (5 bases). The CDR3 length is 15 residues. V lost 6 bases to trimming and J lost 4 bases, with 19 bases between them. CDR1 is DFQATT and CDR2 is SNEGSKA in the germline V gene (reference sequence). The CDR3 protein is CSASSGDGDNQPQHF. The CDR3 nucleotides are TGCAGTGCCAGTTCCGGGGACGGAGATAATCAGCCCCAGCATTTT.

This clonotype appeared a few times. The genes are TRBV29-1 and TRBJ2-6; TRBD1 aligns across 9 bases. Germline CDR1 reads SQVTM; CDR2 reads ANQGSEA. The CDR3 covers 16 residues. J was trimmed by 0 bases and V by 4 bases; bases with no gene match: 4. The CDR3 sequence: CSVAGTGSSGANVLTF. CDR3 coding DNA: TGCAGCGTTGCCGGGACAGGGAGCTCTGGGGCCAACGTCCTGACTTTC.

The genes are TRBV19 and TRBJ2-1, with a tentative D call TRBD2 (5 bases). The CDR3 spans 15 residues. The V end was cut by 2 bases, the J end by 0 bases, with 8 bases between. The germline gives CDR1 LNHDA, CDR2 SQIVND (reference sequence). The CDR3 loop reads CASSIRESSYNEQFF. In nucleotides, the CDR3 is TGTGCCAGTAGTATAAGGGAGAGCTCCTACAATGAGCAGTTCTTC.

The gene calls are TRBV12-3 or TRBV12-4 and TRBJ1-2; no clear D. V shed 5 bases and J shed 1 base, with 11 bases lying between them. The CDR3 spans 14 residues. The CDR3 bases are TGTGCCAGCAGTCCCCGACAATTTAACTATGGCTACACCTTC. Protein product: CASSPRQFNYGYTF.

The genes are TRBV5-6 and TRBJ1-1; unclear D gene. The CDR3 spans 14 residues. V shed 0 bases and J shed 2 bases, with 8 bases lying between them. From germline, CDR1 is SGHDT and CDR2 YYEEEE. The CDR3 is CASSLDGRNTEAFF. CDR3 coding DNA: TGTGCCAGCAGCTTGGATGGGAGAAACACTGAAGCTTTCTTT.

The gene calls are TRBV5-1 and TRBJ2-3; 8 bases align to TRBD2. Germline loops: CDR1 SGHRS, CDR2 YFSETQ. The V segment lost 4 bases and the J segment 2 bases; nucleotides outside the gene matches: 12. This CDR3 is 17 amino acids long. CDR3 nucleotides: TGCGCCAGCAGCCTCAACGTACTAGCGGAGTTCACAGATACGCAGTATTTT. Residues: CASSLNVLAEFTDTQYF.

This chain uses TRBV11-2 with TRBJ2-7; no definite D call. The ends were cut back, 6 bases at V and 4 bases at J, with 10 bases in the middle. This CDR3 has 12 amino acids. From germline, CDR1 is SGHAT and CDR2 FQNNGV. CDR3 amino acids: CASRGVFYEQYF. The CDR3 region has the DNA TGTGCCAGCAGGGGTGTCTTTTACGAGCAGTACTTC.

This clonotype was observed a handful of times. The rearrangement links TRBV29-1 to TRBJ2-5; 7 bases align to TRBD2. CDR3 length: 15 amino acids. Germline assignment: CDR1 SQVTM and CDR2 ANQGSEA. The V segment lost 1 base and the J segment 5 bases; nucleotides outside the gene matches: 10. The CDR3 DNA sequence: TGCAGCGTTGAAGGGACTAGTCCCGGGATGGAGACCCAGTACTTC. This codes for CSVEGTSPGMETQYF.

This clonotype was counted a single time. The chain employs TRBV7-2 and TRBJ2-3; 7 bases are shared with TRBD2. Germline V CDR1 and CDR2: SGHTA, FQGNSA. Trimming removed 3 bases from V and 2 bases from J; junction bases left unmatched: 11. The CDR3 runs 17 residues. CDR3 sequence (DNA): TGTGCCAGCAGCTTCGGACCCGGGGGGTCCTCCACAGATACGCAGTATTTT. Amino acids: CASSFGPGGSSTDTQYF. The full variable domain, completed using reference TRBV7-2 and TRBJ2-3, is GAGVSQSPSNKVTEKGKDVELRCDPISGHTALYWYRQSLGQGLEFLIYFQGNSAPDKSGLPSDRFSAERTGGSVSTLTIQRTQQEDSAVYLCASSFGPGGSSTDTQYFGPGTRLTVL.

The CDR3 nucleotides are TGCAGCGTTGTGGGTCTGTCCGGTAACAATGAGCAGTTCTTC. It translates to CSVVGLSGNNEQFF. The V call is TRBV29-1, the J call TRBJ2-1; D is unresolved. CDR1 and CDR2 from the germline V gene are SQVTM and ANQGSEA. Trimming stripped 4 bases from V and 5 bases from J, with 15 bases between. The CDR3 covers 14 residues.

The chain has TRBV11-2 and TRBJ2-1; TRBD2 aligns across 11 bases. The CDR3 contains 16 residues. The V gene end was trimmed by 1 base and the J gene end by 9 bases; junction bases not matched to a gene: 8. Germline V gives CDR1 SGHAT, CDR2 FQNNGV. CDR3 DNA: TGTGCCAGCAGCTTAGGGGCGACTAGCGGGATGGGTGAGCAGTTCTTC. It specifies CASSLGATSGMGEQFF.